This T cell receptor (beta chain) appears in the sequencing data of a study of blood T cell repertoires in COVID-19. Using immunoSEQ multiplex PCR, the repertoire was profiled, and TCRdb retains in-frame clones only, with some absent. This sample carries roughly 140,000 clones, about 80% of them seen once, and the ten largest clones take more than 5.5%. There are 12 residues in the CDR3. V lost 6 bases and J lost 5, with 13 bases in between. Germline CDR1 reads SQVTM; CDR2 reads ANQGSEA. The sequenced material came from PBMCs or T cells enriched from blood (not recorded which). The chain combines TRBV29-1 with TRBJ1-1; D uncertain. The receptor comes from a man in his forties or fifties who had recovered from COVID-19. CDR3 coding DNA: TGCAGCGTCCGGATCCTAGGTACTGAAGCTTTCTTT. Its translation is CSVRILGTEAFF.